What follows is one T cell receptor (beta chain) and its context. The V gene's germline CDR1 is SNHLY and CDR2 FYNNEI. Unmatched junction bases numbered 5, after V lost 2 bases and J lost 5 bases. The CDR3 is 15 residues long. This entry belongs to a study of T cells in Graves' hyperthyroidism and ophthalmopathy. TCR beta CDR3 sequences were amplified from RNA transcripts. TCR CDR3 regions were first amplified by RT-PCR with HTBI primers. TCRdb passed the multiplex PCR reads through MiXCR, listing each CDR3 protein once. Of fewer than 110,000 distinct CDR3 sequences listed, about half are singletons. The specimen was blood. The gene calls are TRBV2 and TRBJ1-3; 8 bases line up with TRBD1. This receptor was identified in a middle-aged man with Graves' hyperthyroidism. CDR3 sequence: CASSESTGERNTIYF. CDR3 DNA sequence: TGTGCCAGCAGTGAATCGACAGGGGAGCGAAACACCATATATTTT.